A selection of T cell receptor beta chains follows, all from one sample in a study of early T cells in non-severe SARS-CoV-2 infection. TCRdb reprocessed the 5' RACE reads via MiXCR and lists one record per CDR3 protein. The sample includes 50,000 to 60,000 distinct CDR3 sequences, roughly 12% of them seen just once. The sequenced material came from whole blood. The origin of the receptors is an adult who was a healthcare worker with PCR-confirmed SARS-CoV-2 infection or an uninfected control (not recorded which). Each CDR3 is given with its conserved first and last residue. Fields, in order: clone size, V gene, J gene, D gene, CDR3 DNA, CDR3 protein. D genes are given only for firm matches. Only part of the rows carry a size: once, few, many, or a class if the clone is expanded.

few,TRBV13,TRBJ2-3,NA,TGTGCCAGCACCGAGGGGGGGGCAAGCGATACGCAGTATTTT,CASTEGGASDTQYF
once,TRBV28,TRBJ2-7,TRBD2,TGTGCCAGCAGAGGACTAGGCCTTACCTACGAGCAGTACTTC,CASRGLGLTYEQYF
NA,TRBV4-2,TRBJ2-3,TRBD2,TGTGTCAGCAGCAAAGAACGCCTTAGCGGGGGGCGCACAGATACGCAGTATTTT,CVSSKERLSGGRTDTQYF
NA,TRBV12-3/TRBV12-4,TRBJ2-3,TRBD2,TGTGCCAGCAGTTTACTCGGGGGGGGTTCCACAGATACGCAGTATTTT,CASSLLGGGSTDTQYF
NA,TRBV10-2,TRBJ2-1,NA,TGCGCCAGCAGTGACCCCCAGGATAATTACAATGAGCAGTTCTTC,CASSDPQDNYNEQFF
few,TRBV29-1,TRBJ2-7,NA,TGCAGCGTTGTAGGTATGGGGATACCGGAGCAGTACTTC,CSVVGMGIPEQYF
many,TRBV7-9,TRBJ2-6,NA,TGTGCCAGCAGCTCAGCAGGATCTGGGGCCAACGTCCTGACTTTC,CASSSAGSGANVLTF
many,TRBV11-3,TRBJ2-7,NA,TGTGCCAGCAGCGCTGGACCCCTCTACGAGCAGTACTTC,CASSAGPLYEQYF
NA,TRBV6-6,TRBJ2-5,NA,TGTGCCAGCAGCCCCTCCAACCAAGAGACCCAGTACTTC,CASSPSNQETQYF
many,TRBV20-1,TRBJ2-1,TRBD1,TGCAGTGCCCATTCCGGACAGGGAAGGTACAATGAGCAGTTCTTC,CSAHSGQGRYNEQFF
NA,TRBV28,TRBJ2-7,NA,TGTGCCAGCGTCACCCCGGGACGGTACGAGCAGTACTTC,CASVTPGRYEQYF
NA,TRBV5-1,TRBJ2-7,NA,TGCGCCAGCAGCTTGCAGACAGGAGAGGCGGAGCAGTACTTC,CASSLQTGEAEQYF
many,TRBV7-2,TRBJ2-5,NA,TGTGCCAGCAGCGCTTTTCGTGGTTCCCAAGAGACCCAGTACTTC,CASSAFRGSQETQYF
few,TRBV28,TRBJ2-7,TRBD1,TGTGCCAGCAGTTCCGGGACAGGGGGCGTCGAGCAGTACTTC,CASSSGTGGVEQYF
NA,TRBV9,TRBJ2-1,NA,TGTGCCAGCACCCCGGGGTCCTACAATGAGCAGTTCTTC,CASTPGSYNEQFF
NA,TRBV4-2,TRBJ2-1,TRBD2,TGTGCCAGCAGCCAAGAAGGGACTAGCGGGGTCTATGAGCAGTTCTTC,CASSQEGTSGVYEQFF
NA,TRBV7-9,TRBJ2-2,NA,TGTGCCAGCAGCCCACGGAAGACGAACACCGGGGAGCTGTTTTTT,CASSPRKTNTGELFF
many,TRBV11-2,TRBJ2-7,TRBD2,TGTGCCAGCAGCCCACTCATTAGCGGGAGCCCGTACGAGCAGTACTTC,CASSPLISGSPYEQYF
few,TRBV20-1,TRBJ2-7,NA,TGCAGTGCTAGTGGGAGTGGATTTTCCTACGAGCAGTACTTC,CSASGSGFSYEQYF
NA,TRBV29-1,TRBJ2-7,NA,TGCAGCGTCGCCGGGTTTGGCGAGCAGTACTTC,CSVAGFGEQYF
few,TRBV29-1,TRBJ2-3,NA,TGCAGCGTTGGGGGAACTAGCAAATATTTT,CSVGGTSKYF
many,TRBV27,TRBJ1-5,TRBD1,TGTGCCAGCAGCCTAAACAGGGGATATAGCAATCAGCCCCAGCATTTT,CASSLNRGYSNQPQHF